A selection of T cell receptor beta chains follows, all from one sample in a study of T cell responses to AZD1222 COVID-19 vaccine. TCRdb's copy holds only in-frame clones and misses some; the assay was immunoSEQ multiplex PCR. Of 85,000 to 95,000 clones in the sample, roughly 90% are singletons; the top ten hold approximately 9.1%. This specimen consisted of peripheral blood, obtained on day 0 of AZD1222 vaccination. The receptor source for this set is an adult in good health. The CDR3 runs from the conserved cysteine through the conserved F or W. A D gene is named only where the DNA matches it firmly. A clone size is listed for some rows: how often the clone was seen (once, few, many), or a class if it is expanded.

D gene: -; clone size: once; J gene: TRBJ1-1; V gene: TRBV6-5; CDR3 protein: CASSSGHSVRAFF; CDR3 DNA: TGTGCCAGCAGTTCGGGACATTCGGTTAGAGCTTTCTTT
D gene: -; clone size: -; J gene: TRBJ2-1; V gene: TRBV7-2; CDR3 protein: CASSLAADRGDQFF; CDR3 DNA: TGTGCCAGCAGCTTAGCAGCGGACAGAGGTGACCAGTTCTTC
D gene: TRBD1; clone size: -; J gene: TRBJ1-2; V gene: TRBV7-9; CDR3 protein: CASSLLQGPPNYGYTF; CDR3 DNA: TGTGCCAGCAGCTTATTACAGGGGCCCCCTAACTATGGCTACACCTTC
D gene: -; clone size: -; J gene: TRBJ1-2; V gene: TRBV2; CDR3 protein: CASSDGLLGARGYTF; CDR3 DNA: TGTGCCAGCTCCGATGGACTTCTGGGGGCGAGGGGCTACACCTTC
D gene: -; clone size: -; J gene: TRBJ2-1; V gene: TRBV6-4; CDR3 protein: CASRNSGQLIAYNEQFF; CDR3 DNA: TGTGCCAGCAGGAATTCCGGACAGCTGATTGCCTACAATGAGCAGTTCTTC
D gene: -; clone size: -; J gene: TRBJ1-2; V gene: TRBV6-5; CDR3 protein: CASSYGGNYGYTF; CDR3 DNA: TGTGCCAGCAGTTACGGGGGCAACTATGGCTACACCTTC
D gene: -; clone size: -; J gene: TRBJ1-5; V gene: TRBV7-9; CDR3 protein: CASSLGGWKQPQHF; CDR3 DNA: TGTGCCAGCAGCTTGGGGGGGTGGAAACAGCCCCAGCATTTT
D gene: -; clone size: -; J gene: TRBJ2-1; V gene: TRBV5-1; CDR3 protein: CASGGGRASYNEQFF; CDR3 DNA: TGCGCCAGCGGTGGGGGCAGGGCATCCTACAATGAGCAGTTCTTC
D gene: -; clone size: -; J gene: TRBJ1-4; V gene: TRBV18; CDR3 protein: CASSLQGYANEKLFF; CDR3 DNA: TGTGCCAGCTCATTACAGGGTTACGCTAATGAAAAACTGTTTTTT
D gene: -; clone size: -; J gene: TRBJ1-2; V gene: TRBV19; CDR3 protein: CARSAAGYGYTF; CDR3 DNA: TGTGCCAGGTCAGCAGCGGGCTATGGCTACACCTTC
D gene: -; clone size: -; J gene: TRBJ1-4; V gene: TRBV7-2; CDR3 protein: CASSHRGGLNEKLFF; CDR3 DNA: TGTGCCAGCAGCCATAGGGGGGGTCTTAATGAAAAACTGTTTTTT
D gene: -; clone size: -; J gene: TRBJ2-7; V gene: TRBV27; CDR3 protein: CASSLGRGGDEQYF; CDR3 DNA: TGTGCCAGCAGTTTGGGCAGGGGTGGAGACGAGCAGTACTTC
D gene: TRBD1; clone size: once; J gene: TRBJ2-7; V gene: TRBV28; CDR3 protein: CASSLRQGTFEQYF; CDR3 DNA: TGTGCCAGCAGCCTCCGACAGGGAACCTTCGAGCAGTACTTC
D gene: -; clone size: -; J gene: TRBJ2-3; V gene: TRBV30; CDR3 protein: CAWSPRDTQYF; CDR3 DNA: TGTGCCTGGAGCCCTAGGGATACGCAGTATTTT
D gene: -; clone size: -; J gene: TRBJ1-4; V gene: TRBV5-6; CDR3 protein: CASSFRRRWPEKLFF; CDR3 DNA: TGTGCCAGCAGCTTCCGGAGGAGGTGGCCTGAAAAACTGTTTTTT
D gene: TRBD1; clone size: once; J gene: TRBJ1-2; V gene: TRBV4-3; CDR3 protein: CASSQEWTGIFGYTF; CDR3 DNA: TGCGCCAGCAGCCAAGAGTGGACAGGGATCTTTGGCTACACCTTC